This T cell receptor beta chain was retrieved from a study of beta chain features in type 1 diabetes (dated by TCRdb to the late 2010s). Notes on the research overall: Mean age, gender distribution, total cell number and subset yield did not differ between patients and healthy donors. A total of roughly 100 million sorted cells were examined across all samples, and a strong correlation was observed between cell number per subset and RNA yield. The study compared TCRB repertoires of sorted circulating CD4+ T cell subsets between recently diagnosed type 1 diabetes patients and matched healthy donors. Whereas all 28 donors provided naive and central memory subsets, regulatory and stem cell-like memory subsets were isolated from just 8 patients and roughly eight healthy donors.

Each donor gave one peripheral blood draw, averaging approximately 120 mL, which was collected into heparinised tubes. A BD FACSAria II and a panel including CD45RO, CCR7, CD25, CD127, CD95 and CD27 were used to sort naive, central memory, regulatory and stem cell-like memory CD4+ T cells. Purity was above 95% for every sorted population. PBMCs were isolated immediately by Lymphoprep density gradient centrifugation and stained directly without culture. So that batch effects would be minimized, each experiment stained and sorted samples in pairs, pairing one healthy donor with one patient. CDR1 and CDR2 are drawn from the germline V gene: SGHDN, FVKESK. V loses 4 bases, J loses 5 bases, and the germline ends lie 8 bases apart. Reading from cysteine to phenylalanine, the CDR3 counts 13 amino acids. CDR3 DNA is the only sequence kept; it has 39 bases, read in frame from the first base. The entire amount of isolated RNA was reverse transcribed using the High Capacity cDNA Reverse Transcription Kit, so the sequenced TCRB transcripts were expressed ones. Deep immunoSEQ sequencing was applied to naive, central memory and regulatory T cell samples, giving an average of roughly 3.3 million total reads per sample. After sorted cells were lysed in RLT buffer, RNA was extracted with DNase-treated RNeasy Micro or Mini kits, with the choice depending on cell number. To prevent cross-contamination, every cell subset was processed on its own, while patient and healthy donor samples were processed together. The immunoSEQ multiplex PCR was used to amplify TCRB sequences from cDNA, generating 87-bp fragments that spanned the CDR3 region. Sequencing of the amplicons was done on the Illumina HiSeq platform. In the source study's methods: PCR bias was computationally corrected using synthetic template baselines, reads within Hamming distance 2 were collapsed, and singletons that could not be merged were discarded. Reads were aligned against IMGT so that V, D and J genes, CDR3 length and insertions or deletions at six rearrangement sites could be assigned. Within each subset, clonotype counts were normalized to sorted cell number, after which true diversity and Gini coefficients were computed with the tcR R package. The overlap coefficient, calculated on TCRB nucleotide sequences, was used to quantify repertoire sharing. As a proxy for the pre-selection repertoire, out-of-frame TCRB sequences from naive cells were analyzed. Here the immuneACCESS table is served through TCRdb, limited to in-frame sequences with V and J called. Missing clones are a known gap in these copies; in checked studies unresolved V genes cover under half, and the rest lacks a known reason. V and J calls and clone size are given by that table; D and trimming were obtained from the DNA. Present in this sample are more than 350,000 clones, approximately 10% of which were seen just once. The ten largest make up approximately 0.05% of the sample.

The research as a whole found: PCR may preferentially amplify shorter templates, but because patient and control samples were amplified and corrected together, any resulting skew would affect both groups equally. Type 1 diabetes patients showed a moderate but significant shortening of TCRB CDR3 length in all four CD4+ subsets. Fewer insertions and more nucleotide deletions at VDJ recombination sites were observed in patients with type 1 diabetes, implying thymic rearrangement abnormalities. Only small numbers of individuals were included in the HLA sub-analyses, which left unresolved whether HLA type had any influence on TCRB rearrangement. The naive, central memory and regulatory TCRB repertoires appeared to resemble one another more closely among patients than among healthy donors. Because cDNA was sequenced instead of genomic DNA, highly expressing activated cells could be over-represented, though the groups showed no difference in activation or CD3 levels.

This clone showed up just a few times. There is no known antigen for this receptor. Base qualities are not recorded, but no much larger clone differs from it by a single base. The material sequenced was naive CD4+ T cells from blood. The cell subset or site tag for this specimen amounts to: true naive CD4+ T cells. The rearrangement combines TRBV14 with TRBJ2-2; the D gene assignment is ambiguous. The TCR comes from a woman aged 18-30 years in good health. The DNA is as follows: TGTGCCAGCAGCCCGCACACAACCGGGGAGCTGTTTTTT. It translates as CASSPHTTGELFF.